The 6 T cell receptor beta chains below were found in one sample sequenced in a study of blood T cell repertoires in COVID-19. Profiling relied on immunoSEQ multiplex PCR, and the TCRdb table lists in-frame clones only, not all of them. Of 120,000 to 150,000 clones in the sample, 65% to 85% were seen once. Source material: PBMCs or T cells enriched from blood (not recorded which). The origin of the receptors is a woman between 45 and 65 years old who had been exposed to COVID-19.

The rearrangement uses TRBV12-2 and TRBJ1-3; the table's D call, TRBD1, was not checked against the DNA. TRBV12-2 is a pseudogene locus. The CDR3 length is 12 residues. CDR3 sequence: CELRASGNTIYF. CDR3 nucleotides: TGTGAACTCAGGGCCTCTGGAAACACCATATATTTT.

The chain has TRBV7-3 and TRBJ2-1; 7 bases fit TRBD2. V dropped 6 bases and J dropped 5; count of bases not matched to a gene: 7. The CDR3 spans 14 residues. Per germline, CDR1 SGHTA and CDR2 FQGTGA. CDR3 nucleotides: TGTGCCAGCAGTCGACTAGCTATCGACAATGAGCAGTTCTTC. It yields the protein CASSRLAIDNEQFF. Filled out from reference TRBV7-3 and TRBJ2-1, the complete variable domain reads GAGVSQTPSNKVTEKGKYVELRCDPISGHTALYWYRQSLGQGPEFLIYFQGTGAADDSGLPNDRFFAVRPEGSVSTLKIQRTERGDSAVYLCASSRLAIDNEQFFGPGTRLTVL.

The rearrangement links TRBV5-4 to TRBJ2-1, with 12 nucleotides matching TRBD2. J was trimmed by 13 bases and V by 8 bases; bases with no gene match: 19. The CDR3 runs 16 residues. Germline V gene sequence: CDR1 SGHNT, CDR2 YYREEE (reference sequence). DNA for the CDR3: TGTGCCAGTAACTACGAGTTGCTAGCGGGAGGGCAACCCCAGTTCTTC. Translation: CASNYELLAGGQPQFF.

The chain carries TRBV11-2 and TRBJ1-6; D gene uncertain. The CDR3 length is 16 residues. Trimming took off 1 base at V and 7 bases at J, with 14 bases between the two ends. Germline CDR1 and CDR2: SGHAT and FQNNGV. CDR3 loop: CASSLVSTQLNSPLHF. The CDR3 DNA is TGTGCCAGCAGCTTAGTTAGCACTCAATTAAATTCACCCCTCCACTTT.

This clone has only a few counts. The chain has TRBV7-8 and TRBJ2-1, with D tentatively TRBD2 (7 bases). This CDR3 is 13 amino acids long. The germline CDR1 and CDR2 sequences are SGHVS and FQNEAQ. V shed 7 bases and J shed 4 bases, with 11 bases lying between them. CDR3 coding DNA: TGTGCCAGCACGGGGGGCCAGTACAATGAGCAGTTCTTC. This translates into CASTGGQYNEQFF.

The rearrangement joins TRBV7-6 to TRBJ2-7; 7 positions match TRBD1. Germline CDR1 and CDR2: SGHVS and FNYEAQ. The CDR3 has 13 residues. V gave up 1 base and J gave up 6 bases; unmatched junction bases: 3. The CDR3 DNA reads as TGTGCCAGCAGCTTAGTAGGGGGCGGCGAGCAGTACTTC. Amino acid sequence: CASSLVGGGEQYF.